This passage covers 32 T cell receptor beta chains from one sample sequenced in a study of cytomegalovirus exposure and HLA in healthy donors. With 60 Vbeta and 13 Jbeta primers, the PCR was carried out. The repertoire was sequenced with immunoSEQ multiplex PCR; TCRdb's copy has only in-frame clones and lacks some. The listing records roughly 79,000 clones. Sequenced: PBMCs. All receptors derive from a man aged 30-40 years in good health and CMV-seronegative.

This chain uses TRBV9 with TRBJ2-3, with 8 bases lining up with TRBD2. CDR3 length equals 15 residues. Germline CDR1 reads SGDLS; CDR2 reads YYNGEE. J lost 2 bases, V lost 2 bases, and 4 bases had no gene match. The CDR3 spells CASSVAGGLTDTQYF. The CDR3 nucleotides are TGTGCCAGCAGCGTTGCGGGAGGACTCACAGATACGCAGTATTTT.

The chain is built from TRBV5-1 and TRBJ1-2; D gene unclear. The CDR3 totals 14 residues. V gave up 5 bases and J gave up 4 bases, with 15 bases separating them. Germline V CDR1 and CDR2: SGHRS, YFSETQ. The DNA for the CDR3 is TGCGCCAGCAGTCGCCTATCCGGAGGCTATGGCTACACCTTC. It specifies CASSRLSGGYGYTF.

The chain has TRBV4-1 and TRBJ2-7, with 9 positions matching TRBD1. With 4 bases clipped from V and 2 bases from J, the junction kept 9 bases outside the gene matches. The CDR3 runs to 16 residues. The V gene's germline CDR1 is MGHRA and CDR2 YSYEKL. The CDR3 sequence: CASSRSPGQGAYEQYF. CDR3 in DNA: TGCGCCAGCAGCCGATCACCGGGACAGGGCGCCTACGAGCAGTACTTC.

The V and J genes are TRBV9 and TRBJ1-2, with TRBD1 as a possible D gene (5 bases). CDR1 and CDR2 from the germline V gene are SGDLS and YYNGEE. V was cut by 4 bases and J by 11 bases, with 21 bases left in between. The CDR3 contains 14 residues. As DNA, the CDR3 is TGTGCCAGCAGCCGCGGGACCTCAAAGTCCTGGTACACCTTC. Translating it yields CASSRGTSKSWYTF.

The rearrangement links TRBV4-1 to TRBJ2-7; D ambiguous. The CDR3 is 16 residues long. CDR1 and CDR2 from the germline V gene are MGHRA and YSYEKL. Trimming pared 0 bases from V and 0 bases from J, leaving 12 bases between. This chain's CDR3 is CASSQEGRISSYEQYF. The CDR3 region has the DNA TGCGCCAGCAGCCAAGAGGGCCGGATTAGCTCCTACGAGCAGTACTTC.

The chain employs TRBV6-5 and TRBJ2-1; D unresolved. V shed 4 bases and J shed 6 bases, with 13 bases lying between them. The germline gives CDR1 MNHEY, CDR2 SVGAGI. The CDR3 runs 14 residues. CDR3 region: CASSFLPLSNEQFF. The CDR3 DNA follows: TGTGCCAGCAGTTTCCTACCCCTTTCCAATGAGCAGTTCTTC.

The V and J genes are TRBV28 and TRBJ2-7, with 7 nucleotides matching TRBD1. Germline CDR1 and CDR2: MDHEN and SYDVKM. There are 16 residues in the CDR3. Germline trimming cut 4 bases from V and 5 bases from J; bases unmatched to any gene: 14. The CDR3 loop is CASSSTGETGTNEQYF. The CDR3 bases are TGTGCCAGCAGTTCGACCGGGGAGACAGGGACCAACGAGCAGTACTTC.

The chain has TRBV27 and TRBJ1-5; a weak D match, TRBD1 (5 bases). Germline CDR1 and CDR2: MNHEY and SMNVEV (reference sequence). The CDR3 extends over 14 amino acids. Trimming cost V 3 bases and J 4 bases, with 10 bases left between them. The CDR3 sequence is CASSFRDSNQPQHF. CDR3 in DNA: TGTGCCAGCAGTTTCCGAGACAGTAATCAGCCCCAGCATTTT.

This chain links TRBV6-5 with TRBJ2-5, with TRBD1 as a possible D gene (5 bases). This CDR3 comprises 15 residues. V was cut by 4 bases and J by 5 bases, with 17 bases left in between. Germline CDR1 is MNHEY and CDR2 is SVGAGI. The chain's CDR3 is CASSWQGVDGETQYF. CDR3 sequence (DNA): TGTGCCAGCAGTTGGCAGGGTGTTGACGGGGAGACCCAGTACTTC.

This rearrangement joins TRBV6-4 to TRBJ2-2; D not certain. CDR1 is MRHNA, CDR2 SNTAGT, per germline. Trimming removed 3 bases from V and 6 bases from J, with 8 bases in between. The CDR3 consists of 13 residues. CDR3: CASSDLEAGELFF. The CDR3 coding sequence is TGTGCCAGCAGTGATCTAGAAGCCGGGGAGCTGTTTTTT.

The J gene is TRBJ2-1, the V gene TRBV9, with D possibly being TRBD2 (7 bases). Germline assignment: CDR1 SGDLS and CDR2 YYNGEE. V lost 1 base and J lost 4, with 12 bases in between. The CDR3 spans 15 residues. The CDR3 region has the DNA TGTGCCAGCAGCGTATGGGGGGGCTCTTACAATGAGCAGTTCTTC. It codes for CASSVWGGSYNEQFF.

The V gene is TRBV6-1, the J gene TRBJ1-2, with no clear D. CDR1 and CDR2 from the germline V gene are MNHNS and SASEGT. Trimming took off 2 bases at V and 4 bases at J, with 8 bases between the two ends. The CDR3 covers 13 residues. Here the CDR3 DNA reads TGTGCCAGCAGTGAAAACAGAATCTATGGCTACACCTTC. Translated: CASSENRIYGYTF.

This sequence joins TRBV6-5 and TRBJ2-7; 8 bases match TRBD1. From germline, CDR1 is MNHEY and CDR2 SVGAGI. This CDR3 is 15 amino acids long. J lost 2 bases, V lost 0 bases, and 3 bases had no gene match. Here the CDR3 reads CASSYSAGGPYEQYF. CDR3 bases: TGTGCCAGCAGTTACTCGGCAGGGGGCCCCTACGAGCAGTACTTC.

Concerning this clone: Different DNA sequences within this sample yield the same CDR3. This rearrangement joins TRBV9 to TRBJ2-7, with 7 bases identical to TRBD1. Germline V lookup: CDR1 SGDLS, CDR2 YYNGEE. The V and J ends lost 3 bases and 0 bases, in that order; junction bases with no gene match: 3. This CDR3 has 14 amino acids. The CDR3 DNA reads as TGTGCCAGCAGCGCCCGGGACAGCTCCTACGAGCAGTACTTC. Translation: CASSARDSSYEQYF.

The V call is TRBV2, the J call TRBJ2-7; unclear D gene. Per the germline V gene, CDR1 is SNHLY and CDR2 is FYNNEI. Trimming removed 6 bases at V and 7 bases at J, with 10 bases between. This CDR3 is built from 11 residues. The CDR3 sequence: CASSLGREQYF. CDR3 DNA sequence: TGTGCCAGCAGCCTTGGCAGGGAGCAGTACTTC.

This chain joins TRBV5-6 and TRBJ1-1; perhaps TRBD1 as D (5 bases). Germline loops: CDR1 SGHDT, CDR2 YYEEEE. The V end lost 3 bases, the J end lost 6 bases, and 12 bases lay between the germline ends. This CDR3 is 13 amino acids long. CDR3 bases: TGTGCCAGCAGCTGGTGGGGCCCGTCTGAAGCTTTCTTT. This gives the protein CASSWWGPSEAFF.

The chain employs TRBV5-4 and TRBJ2-7; perhaps TRBD1 as D (6 bases). The CDR3 spans 15 residues. V lost 0 bases, J lost 0 bases, and 10 bases lay in between. Germline CDR1 and CDR2: SGHNT and YYREEE (reference sequence). CDR3 in amino acids: CASSLVRGGSYEQYF. As DNA, the CDR3 is TGTGCCAGCAGCTTGGTGAGAGGGGGCTCCTACGAGCAGTACTTC.

The rearrangement joins TRBV7-9 to TRBJ1-4; 8 bases agree with TRBD1. This CDR3 comprises 17 residues. Trimming at V came to 1 base and at J to 4 bases, leaving 8 bases not matched to a gene. CDR1 SEHNR and CDR2 FQNEAQ come from the germline V gene (reference sequence). In nucleotides, the CDR3 is TGTGCCAGCAGCTTAGGGACCGGGACAGGAGTTAATGAAAAACTGTTTTTT. It yields the protein CASSLGTGTGVNEKLFF.

The chain joins TRBV9 to TRBJ2-1; 8 positions match TRBD2. Germline V CDR1 and CDR2: SGDLS, YYNGEE. The CDR3 length is 16 residues. Losses at the gene ends were 2 bases for V and 7 bases for J; bases not matched to a gene: 11. CDR3 nucleotides: TGTGCCAGCAGCGTCAGCGGGACTAGTAGATCGAATGAGCAGTTCTTC. Translation: CASSVSGTSRSNEQFF.

The CDR3 DNA reads as TGCGCCAGCAGCTTGCCGGGACAGGGGGTTCAAGGAGAAGCTTTCTTT. Protein: CASSLPGQGVQGEAFF. The rearrangement links TRBV4-1 to TRBJ1-1; 11 bases are a match to TRBD1. The V and J ends lost 5 bases and 8 bases, in that order; junction bases with no gene match: 13. The CDR3 consists of 16 residues. Germline CDR1 MGHRA, CDR2 YSYEKL.

The chain uses TRBV29-1 and TRBJ2-7; D may be TRBD1 (5 bases). V was trimmed by 0 bases and J by 0 bases, leaving 6 bases between them. Germline values: CDR1 SQVTM, CDR2 ANQGSEA. The CDR3 is 13 amino acids. The CDR3 nucleotides read TGCAGCGTTGAAGACAGGGACTCCTACGAGCAGTACTTC. This encodes CSVEDRDSYEQYF.

The chain recombines TRBV5-8 with TRBJ2-3, with 7 bases identical to TRBD1. Germline V gives CDR1 SGHTS, CDR2 YDEGEE. Trimming removed 6 bases from V and 2 bases from J; junction bases left unmatched: 6. The CDR3 has 14 amino acids. CDR3 in amino acids: CASTPGQNTDTQYF. CDR3 nucleotides: TGTGCCAGCACCCCGGGACAGAACACAGATACGCAGTATTTT.

Notes on this clone: Within the sample, other DNA sequences also encode this same CDR3. The V call is TRBV18, the J call TRBJ2-7, with D hard to call. V lost 1 base to trimming and J lost 0 bases, with 10 bases between them. The germline V gene encodes CDR1 KGHSH and CDR2 LQKENI. The CDR3 extends over 15 amino acids. The CDR3 DNA is TGTGCCAGCTCACCACGTTTACAGAACTCCTACGAGCAGTACTTC. It encodes CASSPRLQNSYEQYF.

The chain is built from TRBV11-3 and TRBJ2-7; the D gene is possibly TRBD1 (5 bases). Trimming took off 3 bases at V and 2 bases at J, with 11 bases between the two ends. CDR1 and CDR2 from the germline V gene are SGHNT and YENEEA. The CDR3 consists of 14 residues. CDR3 coding DNA: TGTGCCAGCAGCTTCGGCAGGGCCCCCTACGAGCAGTACTTC. This encodes CASSFGRAPYEQYF.

The J gene is TRBJ2-7, the V gene TRBV19, with TRBD1 matching 7 bases. The CDR3 is 14 amino acids. After removal of 4 bases from V and 1 base from J, the junction contained 4 bases not matched to a gene. Germline CDR1 and CDR2: LNHDA and SQIVND (reference sequence). CDR3 residues: CASSTWTGSYEQYF. The CDR3 region has the DNA TGTGCCAGTAGTACATGGACAGGTTCCTACGAGCAGTACTTC.

The chain combines TRBV19 with TRBJ1-2, with 10 nucleotides matching TRBD1. V lost 5 bases and J lost 4; bases outside the gene matches: 7. CDR1 is LNHDA and CDR2 is SQIVND in the germline V gene (reference sequence). The CDR3 has 15 amino acids. The CDR3 spells CASSEWDRGGYGYTF. The DNA of the CDR3 is TGTGCCAGTAGTGAGTGGGACAGGGGTGGCTATGGCTACACCTTC.

The chain recombines TRBV6-1 with TRBJ1-1, with a tentative D call TRBD1 (6 bases). Looked up from germline, CDR1 is MNHNS and CDR2 is SASEGT. The V end lost 2 bases, the J end lost 5 bases, and 9 bases lay between the germline ends. This CDR3 has 13 amino acids. This CDR3 reads CASSEIGGTEAFF. In DNA form, the CDR3 reads TGTGCCAGCAGTGAAATAGGGGGTACTGAAGCTTTCTTT.

V and J are TRBV4-3 and TRBJ1-4; the D is unclear. CDR3 length equals 16 residues. Per germline, CDR1 LGHNA and CDR2 YSLEER. V gave up 1 base and J gave up 0 bases, with 9 bases separating them. The CDR3 loop is CASSQALSSTNEKLFF. The CDR3 nucleotides read TGCGCCAGCAGCCAAGCTCTATCATCAACTAATGAAAAACTGTTTTTT.

The chain joins TRBV4-2 to TRBJ2-2; D gene ambiguous. Germline V gene lookup returns CDR1 LGHNA and CDR2 YNFKEQ. The CDR3 contains 16 residues. The V and J ends lost 3 bases and 1 base respectively, with 12 bases between them. The CDR3: CASSQAFDLNTGELFF. CDR3 bases: TGTGCCAGCAGCCAGGCCTTCGACTTGAACACCGGGGAGCTGTTTTTT.

This sequence joins TRBV9 and TRBJ2-4, with 10 nucleotides matching TRBD1. J lost 7 bases, V lost 3 bases, and 10 bases had no gene match. The CDR3 spans 16 residues. Germline CDR1 and CDR2: SGDLS and YYNGEE. In DNA form, the CDR3 reads TGTGCCAGCAGCGGACAGGGGGCCCCACCGGCCAACATTCAGTACTTC. Its translation is CASSGQGAPPANIQYF.

The V and J genes are TRBV2 and TRBJ1-1; no clear D gene. This CDR3 contains 13 residues. The V and J ends lost 4 bases and 7 bases respectively, with 13 bases between them. Germline loops: CDR1 SNHLY, CDR2 FYNNEI. The CDR3 coding sequence is TGTGCCAGCAGTGGAGGCCGGGGATTTGAAGCTTTCTTT. This codes for CASSGGRGFEAFF. The whole variable domain, filled in from reference TRBV2 and TRBJ1-1, reads EPEVTQTPSHQVTQMGQEVILRCVPISNHLYFYWYRQILGQKVEFLVSFYNNEISEKSEIFDDQFSVERPDGSNFTLKIRSTKLEDSAMYFCASSGGRGFEAFFGQGTRLTVV.

The chain has TRBV28 and TRBJ1-4, with D uncertain. The CDR3 length is 14 residues. Trimming took 2 bases from V and 6 from J, leaving 10 bases between them. Germline assignment: CDR1 MDHEN and CDR2 SYDVKM. In nucleotides, the CDR3 is TGTGCCAGCAGTTTAAATGGGCCATATGAAAAACTGTTTTTT. This gives the protein CASSLNGPYEKLFF.